This T cell receptor beta chain is from a study of CD8 T cells in ankylosing spondylitis. Findings and limits, study-wide: Reactive arthritis synovial fluid and blood previously showed some of these motif variants.

TCRdb reanalysed the 5' RACE reads using MiXCR and keeps one entry per CDR3 protein. The sample contains about 300,000 distinct CDR3 sequences, 20% to 25% of which appear only once. In regard to this clonotype: Its specificity is unknown.

The V gene lost 8 bases and the J gene lost 7 bases, with 9 bases spanning the gap. In germline, CDR1 is MNHEY, CDR2 SVGEGT. The length of the CDR3 is 11 residues. This receptor was taken from a female donor with ankylosing spondylitis or in good health (not recorded which). The gene calls are TRBV6-2 or TRBV6-3 and TRBJ2-1; no reliable D call. The sample consisted of blood, either unsorted or a sorted T cell fraction (not recorded which). CDR3 sequence reads: CASSRSNEQFF. The DNA of the CDR3 is TGTGCCAGCTCTCGTTCGAATGAGCAGTTCTTC.